Sequencing of this T cell receptor beta chain was carried out in a study of blood T cell repertoires in COVID-19. Here immunoSEQ multiplex PCR was the method, and the copy in TCRdb shows in-frame clones only, minus some. The sample shows around 340,000 clones, about 86% of them seen only once. This clone occurred a few times. The same CDR3 can be traced to other DNA sequences in this sample. This CDR3 comprises 12 residues. Trimming took off 3 bases at V and 8 bases at J, with 10 bases between the two ends. The germline V gene has CDR1 MNHEY and CDR2 SVGAGI. Sequenced: PBMCs or T cells enriched from blood (not recorded which). The gene calls are TRBV6-5 and TRBJ1-2, with D perhaps TRBD1 (6 bases). This sequence originates from a woman between 40 and 55 years old with acute COVID-19. This CDR3 reads CASSYEGVGYTF. DNA for the CDR3: TGTGCCAGCAGTTATGAGGGGGTAGGCTACACCTTC.